Listed here is a single TCR beta chain. The antigen is unknown. V was clipped by 3 bases and J by 0 bases, with 12 bases between them. Germline V gives CDR1 WSHSY, CDR2 SAAADI. The CDR3 contains 15 residues. The data originate from a study of cytotoxic CD8 clonotypes in ibrutinib-treated CLL. The protocol was immunoSEQ multiplex PCR, while the TCRdb copy is restricted to in-frame clones and leaves out a portion. The repertoire holds around 200,000 clones, with roughly three quarters as singletons. Points from the study as a whole: Higher circulating CD8+ T-cell counts strongly accompanied higher baseline clonality, above age-matched healthy donors.

The chain joins TRBV10-2 to TRBJ2-7, with D possibly TRBD2 on 5 matching bases. The source is a human donor with chronic lymphocytic leukemia. Sample: PBMCs, taken after 12 months of ibrutinib treatment. The CDR3 reads CASSEGWEHSYEQYF. CDR3 coding DNA: TGCGCCAGCAGTGAAGGGTGGGAGCACTCCTACGAGCAGTACTTC.